Sequencing of this T cell receptor (beta chain) was carried out in a study of T-cell memory formation after mild COVID-19 (dated by TCRdb to about 2021). About the study as a whole: TCR sequence clusters from the two donors were found to be largely donor specific. In a couple of donors, T-cell clones that expanded and contracted after mild COVID-19 were tracked by sequencing TCRalpha and TCRbeta repertoires over time. Two young, previously healthy adult volunteers, one female and one male, were included in the cohort.

Ficoll-Paque density gradient centrifugation was the method used to isolate PBMCs. Remarks on this clonotype: No cognate antigen has been identified for it. Per-nucleotide qualities are absent, and no much larger clonotype sits a single base away.

What the authors observed across the whole study: Whether the second-wave clones peaking on day 37 were SARS-CoV-2 specific was not confirmed. The detection of some responding clones in pre-infection memory suggests that pre-existing cross-reactive memory T cells joined the SARS-CoV-2 response. Contracting CD4+ clones appeared mostly in the CM and EM memory subsets, whereas CD8+ clones were enriched in EMRA. Only two mild cases were covered in the study, and larger cohorts including severe cases with pre-infection samples were considered necessary. Clones contracting from day 15 to 85 had balanced CD4/CD8 phenotypes, while a second wave expanding from day 15 to 37 was biased towards CD4+.

Sequencing relied on an Illumina NovaSeq 6000. TCRalpha and TCRbeta cDNA libraries were constructed by 5'RACE with constant-segment primers, with sample barcodes and unique molecular identifiers being introduced. Trizol reagent was used to extract RNA from every sample. The libraries were amplified in two PCR steps, and the second step added a second sample barcode and Illumina TruSeq adapters. The libraries were sequenced on an Illumina NovaSeq using 2 x 150 bp paired-end reads. In the original analysis: With migec v1.2.7, reads were demultiplexed and then collapsed into UMI-guided consensus sequences. Using mixcr v2.1.11, UMI consensuses were aligned to TRA and TRB V and J templates and then assembled into clonotypes. Expanded or contracted clonotypes were those called significant by both edgeR and NoisET, with noise models trained on biological replicates. For edgeR calls, the cutoffs were a false discovery rate-adjusted p below 0.01 and a log2 fold-change threshold of 1. As an exploratory analysis of dynamics, max-normalized trajectories of the 1000 most abundant clonotypes were examined by PCA with hierarchical clustering. The CD4 or CD8 phenotype of responding clones was assigned using the separately sequenced CD4+ and CD8+ repertoires. The public reads were reprocessed in TCRdb via fastp at Q25 and MiXCR, keeping in-frame beta chains. Every CDR3 protein is listed once, alongside the most common genes and DNA of its rows. TCRdb, not the authors, supplied the V and J calls. In this sample the table shows about 390,000 distinct CDR3 sequences, 15% to 20% of which occur a single time. 20% to 25% of the sample belongs to the ten largest clones.

Including the terminal cysteine and phenylalanine, the CDR3 comprises 17 residues. This entry keeps only the CDR3 DNA: 51 bases, framed from base 1. At the junction V is shortened by 1 base and J by 7 bases; bases outside the gene matches: 10. Looking up the germline V gene (reference sequence) yields CDR1 LGHDT and CDR2 YNNKEL. Recombination linked TRBV3-1 to TRBJ2-1; TRBD2 fits 10 bases in the junction. This TCR was sampled from a man between 18 and 29 years old who had mild COVID-19 (a few samples of this study predate the infection). The sample titles of this study are shuffled in the database, so cell type and time point are left out; the donor was told from shared clones. The specimen sequenced was PBMCs or a T cell subset sorted from them (not recorded which). The nucleotides read TGTGCCAGCAGCCAAGTCTCAGCGGGGGGGCTTTTAAATGAGCAGTTCTTC. It specifies CASSQVSAGGLLNEQFF.